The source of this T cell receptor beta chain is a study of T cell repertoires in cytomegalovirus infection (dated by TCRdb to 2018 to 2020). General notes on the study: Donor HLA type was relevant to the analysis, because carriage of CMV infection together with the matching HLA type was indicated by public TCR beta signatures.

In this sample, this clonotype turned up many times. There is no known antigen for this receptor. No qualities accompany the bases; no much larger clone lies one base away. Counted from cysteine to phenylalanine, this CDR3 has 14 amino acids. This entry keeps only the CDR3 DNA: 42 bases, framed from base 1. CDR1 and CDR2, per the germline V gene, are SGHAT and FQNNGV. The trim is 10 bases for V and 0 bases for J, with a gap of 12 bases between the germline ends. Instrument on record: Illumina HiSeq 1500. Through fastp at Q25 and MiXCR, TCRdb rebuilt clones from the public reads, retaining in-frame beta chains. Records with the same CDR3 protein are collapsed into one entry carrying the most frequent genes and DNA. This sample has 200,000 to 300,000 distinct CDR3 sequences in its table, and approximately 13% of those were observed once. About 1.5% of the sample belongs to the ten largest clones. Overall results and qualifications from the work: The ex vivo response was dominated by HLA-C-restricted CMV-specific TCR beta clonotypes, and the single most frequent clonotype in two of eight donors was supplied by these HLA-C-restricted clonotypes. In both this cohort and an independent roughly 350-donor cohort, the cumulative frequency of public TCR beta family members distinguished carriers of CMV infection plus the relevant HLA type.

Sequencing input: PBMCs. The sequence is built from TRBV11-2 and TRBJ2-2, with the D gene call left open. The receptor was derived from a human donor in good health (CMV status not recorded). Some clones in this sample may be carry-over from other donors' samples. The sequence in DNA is TGTGCCATGACGTCAAGGGCGAACACCGGGGAGCTGTTTTTT. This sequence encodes CAMTSRANTGELFF.